One and the same sample provided the 20 T cell receptor beta chains below, sequenced in a study of cytomegalovirus exposure and HLA in healthy donors. The PCR ran on 60 Vbeta and 13 Jbeta primers. Repertoires were generated with immunoSEQ multiplex PCR, while TCRdb's copy carries only in-frame clones and drops some. Of approximately 200,000 clones in the sample, roughly four fifths were seen once. The sample consisted of PBMCs. These TCRs come from a woman in her thirties in good health and CMV-seropositive.

In its sample, this clone was seen once. The chain uses TRBV7-9 and TRBJ2-5, with D maybe TRBD1 (6 bases). The J call may be wrong; the DNA end is better matched by TRBJ2-7. Germline CDR1 SEHNR, CDR2 FQNEAQ (reference sequence). There are 14 residues in the CDR3. The CDR3 bases are TGTGCCAGCAGCTTGGCCGGGACACCCTACGAGCAGTACTTC. Translation gives CASSLAGTPYEQYF.

J is TRBJ1-1 and V is TRBV2, with 7 bases that match TRBD1. The CDR3 length is 15 residues. The V and J ends lost 6 bases and 1 base, in that order; junction bases with no gene match: 8. Per the germline V gene, CDR1 is SNHLY and CDR2 is FYNNEI. The CDR3 coding sequence is TGTGCCAGCAGACCCCTGGGACAGAGGAACACTGAAGCTTTCTTT. It translates to CASRPLGQRNTEAFF.

Comments on this clone: The junction and the germline gene differ at one end; a read error may be behind it. The gene calls are TRBV20-1 and TRBJ2-7; 7 bases agree with TRBD2. Germline V gene data show CDR1 as DFQATT and CDR2 as SNEGSKA (reference sequence). The CDR3 contains 11 residues. The CDR3 spells CSASRFWEGYF. CDR3 nucleotide sequence: TGCAGTGCTAGCAGGTTCTGGGAGGGTTATTTC.

The chain links TRBV4-1 to TRBJ2-1; tentative D call: TRBD2 (5 bases). V shed 4 bases and J shed 5 bases, with 9 bases lying between them. This CDR3 has 13 residues. Germline CDR1 is MGHRA and CDR2 is YSYEKL. The chain's CDR3 is CASSPWTDNEQFF. The CDR3, as DNA: TGCGCCAGCAGCCCCTGGACTGACAATGAGCAGTTCTTC.

This clone was found once. This chain joins TRBV29-1 and TRBJ2-7, with 11 bases identical to TRBD1. V lost 3 bases, J lost 2 bases, and 6 bases stayed unmatched. This CDR3 has 15 residues. Germline V lookup: CDR1 SQVTM, CDR2 ANQGSEA. The CDR3 loop is CSVEGTGGRTYEQYF. The CDR3 nucleotides read TGCAGCGTTGAGGGGACAGGGGGTCGCACCTACGAGCAGTACTTC.

The V and J genes are TRBV7-2 and TRBJ2-7, with D hard to call. Trimming took off 1 base at V and 3 bases at J, with 7 bases between the two ends. The V gene's germline CDR1 is SGHTA and CDR2 FQGNSA. The CDR3 consists of 13 residues. CDR3 coding DNA: TGTGCCAGCAGCTTAGGAGGTTACTACGAGCAGTACTTC. This codes for CASSLGGYYEQYF.

The chain is built from TRBV5-1 and TRBJ1-1; the match to TRBD1 covers 7 bases. The CDR3 extends over 12 amino acids. V lost 6 bases, J lost 4 bases, and 3 bases stayed unmatched. Germline V gene data show CDR1 as SGHRS and CDR2 as YFSETQ. DNA of the CDR3: TGCGCCAGCACCGCAGGGGGCACTGAAGCTTTCTTT. This encodes CASTAGGTEAFF.

This clone was detected only a few times. The J gene is TRBJ2-5, the V gene TRBV6-5, with a weak D call TRBD2 (5 bases). This CDR3 region has 13 residues. V shed 6 bases and J shed 2 bases, with 10 bases lying between them. Germline lookup yields CDR1 MNHEY and CDR2 SVGAGI. Written as DNA, the CDR3 is TGTGCCAGCAGGACCGGGAATCAAGAGACCCAGTACTTC. Translated: CASRTGNQETQYF.

The V call is TRBV6-1, the J call TRBJ2-7; 8 bases line up with TRBD2. The CDR3 sequence is 13 residues long. Trimming at V came to 8 bases and at J to 6 bases, leaving 9 bases not matched to a gene. Germline V gene data show CDR1 as MNHNS and CDR2 as SASEGT. The CDR3, as DNA: TGTGCCAGCCATATTAGCGGGATTGGCGAGCAGTACTTC. Encoded protein: CASHISGIGEQYF.

The chain carries TRBV7-6 and TRBJ2-3; TRBD2 aligns across 7 bases. Germline values: CDR1 SGHVS, CDR2 FNYEAQ. The trim removed 5 bases at V and 9 bases at J, leaving 11 bases unmatched. CDR3 length equals 14 residues. The CDR3 nucleotides read TGTGCCAGCAGCCCGGCGGGGGACGGATTAACGCAGTATTTT. Its translation is CASSPAGDGLTQYF. Based on the CDR3 plus reference TRBV7-6 and TRBJ2-3, the full variable domain is GAGVSQSPRYKVTKRGQDVALRCDPISGHVSLYWYRQALGQGPEFLTYFNYEAQQDKSGLPNDRFSAERPEGSISTLTIQRTEQRDSAMYRCASSPAGDGLTQYFGPGTRLTVL.

V is TRBV5-1 and J is TRBJ2-1, with D tentatively TRBD2 (5 bases). Per the germline V gene, CDR1 is SGHRS and CDR2 is YFSETQ. Trimming removed 0 bases at V and 1 base at J, with 11 bases between. This CDR3 comprises 16 residues. CDR3 region: CASSLDGRGSYNEQFF. For the CDR3, the DNA is TGCGCCAGCAGCTTGGACGGGCGCGGGTCCTACAATGAGCAGTTCTTC.

The V call is TRBV5-1, the J call TRBJ2-5; TRBD1 might be the D (5 bases). Germline assignment: CDR1 SGHRS and CDR2 YFSETQ. The CDR3 has 12 residues. V lost 4 bases, J lost 5 bases, and 9 bases lay in between. The DNA of the CDR3 is TGCGCCAGCAGCCCGGACATGGAGACCCAGTACTTC. Translating gives CASSPDMETQYF. The entire variable domain, with the rest obtained from reference TRBV5-1 and TRBJ2-5, is as follows: KAGVTQTPRYLIKTRGQQVTLSCSPISGHRSVSWYQQTPGQGLQFLFEYFSETQRNKGNFPGRFSGRQFSNSRSEMNVSTLELGDSALYLCASSPDMETQYFGPGTRLLVL.

V and J are TRBV28 and TRBJ1-2; TRBD1 matches at 9 bases. The CDR3 is 14 amino acids. V was clipped by 5 bases and J by 5 bases; unmatched bases: 6. CDR1 is MDHEN and CDR2 is SYDVKM in the germline V gene. The CDR3 spells CASSGSDRGYGYTF. CDR3 bases: TGTGCCAGCAGTGGTTCGGACAGGGGTTATGGCTACACCTTC.

This chain links TRBV28 with TRBJ1-2, with D perhaps matching TRBD1 (6 bases). Trimming left V 5 bases short and J 7 bases short, with 20 bases between. The V gene's germline CDR1 is MDHEN and CDR2 SYDVKM. CDR3 size: 15 residues. The CDR3 region is CASSPSLDRGAGYTF. CDR3 DNA: TGTGCCAGCAGTCCGTCCCTGGACAGAGGTGCTGGCTACACCTTC.

The chain has TRBV15 and TRBJ2-4, with 9 bases that match TRBD2. Germline V gives CDR1 LNHNV, CDR2 YYDKDF (reference sequence). This CDR3 has 19 residues. V lost 0 bases and J lost 2; bases outside the gene matches: 11. Here the CDR3 reads CATSRDFGGGRDTKNIQYF. CDR3 coding DNA: TGTGCCACCAGCAGAGATTTTGGTGGCGGGAGGGACACCAAAAACATTCAGTACTTC. Full variable domain (rest looked up from reference TRBV15 and TRBJ2-4): DAMVIQNPRYQVTQFGKPVTLSCSQTLNHNVMYWYQQKSSQAPKLLFHYYDKDFNNEADTPDNFQSRRPNTSFCFLDIRSPGLGDTAMYLCATSRDFGGGRDTKNIQYFGAGTRLSVL.

This chain links TRBV29-1 with TRBJ2-1; tentative D call: TRBD1 (5 bases). Germline CDR1 reads SQVTM; CDR2 reads ANQGSEA. The V and J ends lost 7 bases and 4 bases respectively, with 20 bases between them. CDR3 size: 15 residues. CDR3 region: CSAQKGASEYNEQFF. CDR3 coding DNA: TGCAGCGCCCAGAAAGGGGCATCAGAATACAATGAGCAGTTCTTC.

This chain connects TRBV5-6 to TRBJ1-2; 7 bases match TRBD1. In germline, CDR1 is SGHDT, CDR2 YYEEEE. The ends lost 3 bases at V and 8 bases at J; junction bases unmatched: 7. CDR3 length equals 13 residues. The CDR3 spells CASSSQGPIGYTF. The CDR3 DNA sequence: TGTGCCAGCAGCTCACAGGGGCCTATAGGCTACACCTTC.

The rearrangement joins TRBV12-5 to TRBJ2-3; possible D gene TRBD1, 5 bases. Trimming cost V 4 bases and J 13 bases, with 15 bases left between them. Per germline, CDR1 LGHNT and CDR2 FRNRAP. The CDR3 sequence is 12 residues long. The CDR3 DNA reads TGTGCTAGTGGTTCGCAGGGCTTGGCCGAGTATTTT. Translating gives CASGSQGLAEYF.

Notes on this clone: The sample contains more than one DNA sequence encoding this CDR3. The CDR3 DNA reads as TGTGCCAGCAGCCCTGAACTAGCGGGAGGTAGATACGAGCAGTACTTC. Its protein product is CASSPELAGGRYEQYF. The V and J genes are TRBV7-2 and TRBJ2-7, with TRBD2 identical over 12 bases. The V gene's germline CDR1 is SGHTA and CDR2 FQGNSA. The J segment lost 4 bases and the V segment lost 5 bases, leaving 9 bases of the junction unmatched. The CDR3 runs 16 residues.

This clone was seen a single time. V is TRBV5-8 and J is TRBJ2-7; D not resolved. Germline V gives CDR1 SGHTS, CDR2 YDEGEE. V was clipped by 0 bases and J by 9 bases, with 13 bases between them. The CDR3 covers 13 residues. The CDR3 here is CASSLARGGGQYF. The CDR3 DNA reads TGTGCCAGCAGCTTGGCCCGTGGCGGCGGGCAGTACTTC.